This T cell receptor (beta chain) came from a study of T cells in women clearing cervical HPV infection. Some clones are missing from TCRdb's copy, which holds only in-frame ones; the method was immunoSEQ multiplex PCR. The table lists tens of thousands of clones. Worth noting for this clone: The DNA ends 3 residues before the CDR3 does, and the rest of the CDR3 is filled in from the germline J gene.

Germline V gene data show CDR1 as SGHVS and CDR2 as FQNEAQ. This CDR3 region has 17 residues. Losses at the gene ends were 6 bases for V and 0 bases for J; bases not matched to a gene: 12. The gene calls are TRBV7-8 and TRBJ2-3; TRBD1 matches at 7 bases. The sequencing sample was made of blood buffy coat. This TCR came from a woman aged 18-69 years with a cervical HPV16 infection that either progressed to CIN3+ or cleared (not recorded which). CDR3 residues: CASRLGRGRKSTDTQYF. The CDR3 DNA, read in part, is TGTGCCAGCAGGTTGGGAAGGGGGCGTAAGAGCACAGATACG. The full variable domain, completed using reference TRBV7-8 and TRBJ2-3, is GAGVSQSPRYKVAKRGQDVALRCDPISGHVSLFWYQQALGQGPEFLTYFQNEAQLDKSGLPSDRFFAERPEGSVSTLKIQRTQQEDSAVYLCASRLGRGRKSTDTQYFGPGTRLTVL.